These 18 T cell receptor beta chains came from one sample sequenced in a study of neurological immune-mediated disorders (dated by TCRdb to the late 2010s). To prepare the library, 5' RACE was applied. The sequencer was an Illumina HiSeq 2500. The public reads were reanalyzed by TCRdb: fastp trimming at Q25, MiXCR alignment, in-frame beta chains only. Each CDR3 protein appears once, grouped with its most common genes and DNA. The sample has just under 45,000 distinct CDR3 sequences on record, roughly 21% of them singletons. Approximately 4.3% of the sample is held by the ten biggest clonotypes. Reading the label with the study, this specimen's time point is: technical triplicate 3. Sequenced sample: PBMCs. These TCRs come from a man aged 60-69 years with HTLV-1-associated myelopathy (HAM/TSP).

In its sample, this clonotype was seen many times. V is TRBV7-9 and J is TRBJ2-3, with D perhaps TRBD1 (6 bases). CDR1 SEHNR and CDR2 FQNEAQ come from the germline V gene (reference sequence). The V end was cut by 2 bases, the J end by 4 bases, with 10 bases between. The CDR3 totals 14 residues. The CDR3 bases are TGTGCCAGCAGCTTACTGGGGGCACCAGATACGCAGTATTTT. It specifies CASSLLGAPDTQYF.

This clonotype came up many times. J is TRBJ2-1 and V is TRBV2; D uncertain. The CDR3 is 16 residues long. Germline loops: CDR1 SNHLY, CDR2 FYNNEI. Trimming took off 6 bases at V and 0 bases at J, with 15 bases between the two ends. The CDR3 coding sequence is TGTGCCAGCAGAGAGATGCTAACCTCCTCCTACAATGAGCAGTTCTTC. It yields the protein CASREMLTSSYNEQFF. Full variable domain (outside the CDR3, taken from reference TRBV2 and TRBJ2-1): EPEVTQTPSHQVTQMGQEVILRCVPISNHLYFYWYRQILGQKVEFLVSFYNNEISEKSEIFDDQFSVERPDGSNFTLKIRSTKLEDSAMYFCASREMLTSSYNEQFFGPGTRLTVL.

The table lists this clonotype with many counts. This chain joins TRBV11-2 and TRBJ2-7; 9 bases fit TRBD2. The CDR3 contains 15 residues. Germline V CDR1 and CDR2: SGHAT, FQNNGV. Unmatched junction bases numbered 4, after V lost 1 base and J lost 3 bases. The CDR3: CASSLALAGNYEQYF. CDR3 in DNA: TGTGCCAGCAGCTTAGCGCTAGCGGGAAACTACGAGCAGTACTTC.

The chain is built from TRBV20-1 and TRBJ2-3, with 10 bases fitting TRBD2. The length of the CDR3 is 15 residues. J gave up 2 bases and V 5 bases, and 7 bases lay outside the gene matches. Per the germline V gene, CDR1 is DFQATT and CDR2 is SNEGSKA (reference sequence). The CDR3 here is CSASPTSGVTDTQYF. The CDR3 DNA is TGCAGTGCTTCCCCCACTAGCGGGGTCACAGATACGCAGTATTTT.

This clonotype was observed many times. The V and J genes are TRBV4-1 and TRBJ2-7, with 8 bases that match TRBD1. V trimming: 0 bases; J trimming: 3 bases; junction bases outside the gene matches: 10. The length of the CDR3 is 17 residues. CDR1 is MGHRA, CDR2 YSYEKL, per germline. Here the CDR3 DNA reads TGCGCCAGCAGCCAAGATTCGGCAGGGGGCGATCTCTACGAGCAGTACTTC. Its protein is CASSQDSAGGDLYEQYF.

The CDR3 DNA is TGTGCCAGCAGCTTGGTGGTGGGAGGGCCTGCGGATACGCAGTATTTT. This translates into CASSLVVGGPADTQYF. The gene calls are TRBV5-4 and TRBJ2-3; 7 bases are shared with TRBD2. The CDR3 is 16 amino acids. Germline lookup yields CDR1 SGHNT and CDR2 YYREEE (reference sequence). J lost 6 bases, V lost 0 bases, and 10 bases had no gene match.

The chain combines TRBV3-1 with TRBJ2-7; no firm D call. Germline CDR1 and CDR2: LGHDT and YNNKEL (reference sequence). Trimming shortened V by 6 bases and J by 4 bases, and 7 bases separated the two germline ends. The CDR3 is made up of 11 amino acids. The CDR3 here is CASSKGYEQYF. The CDR3 nucleotides read TGTGCCAGCAGTAAAGGGTACGAGCAGTACTTC.

This clonotype was recorded many times. The chain joins TRBV20-1 to TRBJ2-3, with TRBD2 matching over 13 bases. Losses at the gene ends were 6 bases for V and 1 base for J; bases not matched to a gene: 7. The germline V gene has CDR1 DFQATT and CDR2 SNEGSKA (reference sequence). This CDR3 region has 16 residues. CDR3: CSATGTSGAGTDTQYF. DNA of the CDR3: TGCAGTGCGACGGGGACTAGCGGGGCCGGCACAGATACGCAGTATTTT.

This clonotype was recorded many times. CDR3 region: CASSEALGAAGGYTF. Written as DNA, the CDR3 is TGTGCCAGCAGTGAAGCGTTAGGGGCAGCCGGCGGCTACACCTTC. The chain uses TRBV6-1 and TRBJ1-2; a weak D match, TRBD1 (5 bases). The V gene lost 0 bases and the J gene lost 8 bases, with 16 bases spanning the gap. This CDR3 is built from 15 residues. Germline V gene data show CDR1 as MNHNS and CDR2 as SASEGT.

The gene calls are TRBV20-1 and TRBJ2-3; D not resolved. This CDR3 has 13 residues. The germline CDR1 and CDR2 sequences are DFQATT and SNEGSKA (reference sequence). Trimming stripped 3 bases from V and 1 base from J, with 8 bases between. The CDR3 DNA reads TGCAGTGCTAGTCTGTCAGGCACAGATACGCAGTATTTT. This gives the protein CSASLSGTDTQYF.

This clonotype was recorded at least ten times. V gene TRBV28 combines with J gene TRBJ2-7; D is undetermined. CDR3 length equals 15 residues. V was shortened by 7 bases and J by 2 bases, with 18 bases between the two germline ends. Germline lookup yields CDR1 MDHEN and CDR2 SYDVKM. The CDR3 DNA follows: TGTGCCAGCATTAAGACATGGTCACCTACCTACGAGCAGTACTTC. Protein sequence: CASIKTWSPTYEQYF. The full variable domain, rest sourced from reference TRBV28 and TRBJ2-7, is DVKVTQSSRYLVKRTGEKVFLECVQDMDHENMFWYRQDPGLGLRLIYFSYDVKMKEKGDIPEGYSVSREKKERFSLILESASTNQTSMYLCASIKTWSPTYEQYFGPGTRLTVT.

This clonotype was recorded at least ten times. The V call is TRBV19, the J call TRBJ1-5; D is undetermined. Trimming removed 0 bases from V and 5 bases from J, with 8 bases in between. CDR1 is LNHDA, CDR2 SQIVND, per germline (reference sequence). This CDR3 has 14 amino acids. The CDR3 region is CASSIEGGYQPQHF. The CDR3 DNA follows: TGTGCCAGTAGTATAGAAGGAGGGTATCAGCCCCAGCATTTT.

In this sample, this clonotype turned up many times. The chain recombines TRBV20-1 with TRBJ2-7, with D possibly being TRBD1 (5 bases). The germline V and J ends were trimmed by 0 bases and 6 bases, with 15 bases remaining between them. The CDR3 loop spans 14 amino acids. Germline V CDR1 and CDR2: DFQATT, SNEGSKA (reference sequence). CDR3 coding DNA: TGCAGTGCTAGAGATACAGGAATGTTCGGCGAGCAGTACTTC. It specifies CSARDTGMFGEQYF.

This chain joins TRBV28 and TRBJ1-1; TRBD1 is a possible D gene (6 bases). Germline V gives CDR1 MDHEN, CDR2 SYDVKM. The CDR3 consists of 14 residues. Trimming took 1 base from V and 4 from J, leaving 10 bases between them. CDR3 DNA sequence: TGTGCCAGCAGTTTATCAGGGGCGGGCACTGAAGCTTTCTTT. Its protein is CASSLSGAGTEAFF. The entire variable domain, with the rest obtained from reference TRBV28 and TRBJ1-1, is as follows: DVKVTQSSRYLVKRTGEKVFLECVQDMDHENMFWYRQDPGLGLRLIYFSYDVKMKEKGDIPEGYSVSREKKERFSLILESASTNQTSMYLCASSLSGAGTEAFFGQGTRLTVV.

This clonotype was seen at least ten times. DNA of the CDR3: TGTGCCAGCAGCTTAGCTGGGGGTGGCACTGAAGCTTTCTTT. Its translation: CASSLAGGGTEAFF. The J gene is TRBJ1-1, the V gene TRBV7-9; TRBD1 is a possible D gene (5 bases). There are 14 residues in the CDR3. Germline V lookup: CDR1 SEHNR, CDR2 FQNEAQ (reference sequence). V was trimmed by 0 bases and J by 4 bases, leaving 9 bases between them.

In this sample, this clonotype turned up many times. V and J are TRBV2 and TRBJ2-5, with D hard to call. In germline, CDR1 is SNHLY, CDR2 FYNNEI. The CDR3 spans 12 residues. Trimming cost V 5 bases and J 3 bases, with 7 bases left between them. Here the CDR3 reads CASSTSEETQYF. The CDR3 nucleotides are TGTGCCAGCAGTACCTCGGAAGAGACCCAGTACTTC. The whole variable domain, remainder taken from reference TRBV2 and TRBJ2-5, is EPEVTQTPSHQVTQMGQEVILRCVPISNHLYFYWYRQILGQKVEFLVSFYNNEISEKSEIFDDQFSVERPDGSNFTLKIRSTKLEDSAMYFCASSTSEETQYFGPGTRLLVL.

This clonotype has ten or more counts. The gene calls are TRBV10-3 and TRBJ1-1, with a possible D match to TRBD1 (5 bases). The CDR3 consists of 15 residues. The germline V and J ends were trimmed by 6 bases and 4 bases, with 18 bases remaining between them. Germline values: CDR1 ENHRY, CDR2 SYGVKD. This CDR3 is CAIRPWGEGGTEAFF. CDR3 DNA sequence: TGTGCCATCAGGCCCTGGGGCGAAGGTGGCACTGAAGCTTTCTTT.

This clonotype was observed many times. This chain connects TRBV7-8 to TRBJ1-4; 8 bases line up with TRBD1. The V segment lost 6 bases and the J segment 8 bases; nucleotides outside the gene matches: 8. There are 14 residues in the CDR3. Germline CDR1 reads SGHVS; CDR2 reads FQNEAQ. DNA for the CDR3: TGTGCCAGCAGTCCTCAGGGGGCTGGGGAAAAACTGTTTTTT. Amino acid sequence: CASSPQGAGEKLFF.